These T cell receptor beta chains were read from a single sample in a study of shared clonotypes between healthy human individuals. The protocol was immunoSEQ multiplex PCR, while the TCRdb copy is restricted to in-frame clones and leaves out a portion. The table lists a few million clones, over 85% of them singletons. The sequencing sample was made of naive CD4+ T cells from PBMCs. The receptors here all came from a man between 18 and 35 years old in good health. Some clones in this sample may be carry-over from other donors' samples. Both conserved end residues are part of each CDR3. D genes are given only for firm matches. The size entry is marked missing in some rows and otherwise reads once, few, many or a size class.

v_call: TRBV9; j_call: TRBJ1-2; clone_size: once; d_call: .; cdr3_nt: TGTGCCAGTTGGCGCAGGGGTTATGGCTACACCTTC; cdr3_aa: CASWRRGYGYTF
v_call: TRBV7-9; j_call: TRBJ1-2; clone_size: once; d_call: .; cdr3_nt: TGTGCCAGCAGCTTACTCCGACAAGGGAATGGCTACACCTTC; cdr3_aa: CASSLLRQGNGYTF
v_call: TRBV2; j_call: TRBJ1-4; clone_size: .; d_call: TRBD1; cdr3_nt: TGTGCCAGCAGAGCACCGGGACAGGGGAATGAAAAACTGTTTTTT; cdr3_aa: CASRAPGQGNEKLFF
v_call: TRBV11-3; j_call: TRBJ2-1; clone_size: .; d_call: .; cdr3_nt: TGTGCCAGCAGCTTTCAGCCCGACAATGAGCAGTTCTTC; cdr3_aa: CASSFQPDNEQFF
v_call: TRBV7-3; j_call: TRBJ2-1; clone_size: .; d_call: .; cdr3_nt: TGTGCCAGCAGCTTAGTTAGTTCGAATGAGCAGTTCTTC; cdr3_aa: CASSLVSSNEQFF
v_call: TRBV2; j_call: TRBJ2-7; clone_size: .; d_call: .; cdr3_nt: TGTGCCAGCAGTGGAGGGGGGGCCCTTCCCTACGAGCAGTACTTC; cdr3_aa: CASSGGGALPYEQYF
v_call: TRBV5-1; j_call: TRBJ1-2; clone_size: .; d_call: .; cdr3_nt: TGCGCCAGCAGCGCCCAGGGAAGGGGCTACACCTTC; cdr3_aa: CASSAQGRGYTF
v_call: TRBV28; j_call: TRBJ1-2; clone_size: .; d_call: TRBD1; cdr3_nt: TGTGCCAGCAGTTTAGGGGGACAGGTCCCATATGGCTACACCTTC; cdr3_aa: CASSLGGQVPYGYTF
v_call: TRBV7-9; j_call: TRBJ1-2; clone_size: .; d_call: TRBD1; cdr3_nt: TGTGCCAGCAGCAAAGAGGGAGGGGGCCCGCTGGGCTACACCTTC; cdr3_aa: CASSKEGGGPLGYTF
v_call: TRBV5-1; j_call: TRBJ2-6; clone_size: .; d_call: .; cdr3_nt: TGCGCCAGCAGCTTGGAGGGCAGGGAGGCTGGGGCCAACGTCCTGACTTTC; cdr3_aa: CASSLEGREAGANVLTF
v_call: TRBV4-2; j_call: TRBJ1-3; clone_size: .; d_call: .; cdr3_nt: TGTGCCAGCAGCCAAGACCGAAACACCATATATTTT; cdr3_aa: CASSQDRNTIYF
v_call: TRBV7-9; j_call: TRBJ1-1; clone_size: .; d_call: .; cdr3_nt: TGTGCCAGCAGCTTTTTTGTGGGTGGTCGAAACACTGAAGCTTTCTTT; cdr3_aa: CASSFFVGGRNTEAFF
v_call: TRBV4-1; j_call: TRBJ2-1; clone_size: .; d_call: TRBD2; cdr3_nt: TGCGCCAGCAGCCCACTAGCGTTGAGCTCCTACAATGAGCAGTTCTTC; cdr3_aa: CASSPLALSSYNEQFF
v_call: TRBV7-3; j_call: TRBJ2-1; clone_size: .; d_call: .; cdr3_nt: TGTGCCAGCAGCTTAACTGGCTACAATGAGCAGTTCTTC; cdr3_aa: CASSLTGYNEQFF
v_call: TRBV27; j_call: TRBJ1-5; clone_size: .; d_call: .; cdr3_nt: TGTGCCAGCGCCTTAGGGGCTAGCAATCAGCCCCAGCATTTT; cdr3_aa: CASALGASNQPQHF
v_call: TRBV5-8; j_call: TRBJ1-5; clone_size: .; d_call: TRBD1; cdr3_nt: TGTGCCAGCGGAAGCCGGGACAGGGGAAGCAATCAGCCCCAGCATTTT; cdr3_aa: CASGSRDRGSNQPQHF
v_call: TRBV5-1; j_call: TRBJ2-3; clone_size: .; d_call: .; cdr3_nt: TGCGCCAGCAAGGAGAGCGGAGCCCGCACAGATACGCAGTATTTT; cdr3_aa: CASKESGARTDTQYF
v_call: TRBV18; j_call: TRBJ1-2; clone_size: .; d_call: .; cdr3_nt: TGTGCCAGCTCACCGACAGAAACTTACGTTGGCTACACCTTC; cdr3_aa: CASSPTETYVGYTF
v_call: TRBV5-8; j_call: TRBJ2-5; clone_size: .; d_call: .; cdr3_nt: TGTGCCAGCAGCTTGGTAGAGACCCAGTACTTC; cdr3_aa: CASSLVETQYF
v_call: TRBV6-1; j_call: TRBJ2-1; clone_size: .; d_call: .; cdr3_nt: TGTGCCAGCAAGAATTCCTACAATGAGCAGTTCTTC; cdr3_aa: CASKNSYNEQFF
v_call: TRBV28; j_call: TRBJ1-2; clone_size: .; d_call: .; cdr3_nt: TGTGCCAGCAGTCCAGGGGTGGCGGGGGACTATGGCTACACCTTC; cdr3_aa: CASSPGVAGDYGYTF
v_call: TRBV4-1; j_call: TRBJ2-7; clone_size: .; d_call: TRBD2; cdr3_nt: TGCGCCAGCAGCCGGGGACTAGCGGGAGAAAACGAGCAGTACTTC; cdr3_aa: CASSRGLAGENEQYF
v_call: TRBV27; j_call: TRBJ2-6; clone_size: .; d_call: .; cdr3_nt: TGTGCCAGCAGGGGGCTAACTGGGGCCAACGTCCTGACTTTC; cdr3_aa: CASRGLTGANVLTF
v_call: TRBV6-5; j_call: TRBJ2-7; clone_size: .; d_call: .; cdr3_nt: TGTGCCAGCAGCAACCCTACCCTAGCTCCCTACGAGCAGTACTTC; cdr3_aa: CASSNPTLAPYEQYF
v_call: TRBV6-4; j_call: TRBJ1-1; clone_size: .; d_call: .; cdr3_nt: TGTGCCAGCAGTCCCAGGGAGGGAACTGAAGCTTTCTTT; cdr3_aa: CASSPREGTEAFF
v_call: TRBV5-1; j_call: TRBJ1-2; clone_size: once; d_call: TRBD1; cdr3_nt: TGCGCCAGCAGCTTGGTGGCAGGGGGGAACTATGGCTACACCTTC; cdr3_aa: CASSLVAGGNYGYTF
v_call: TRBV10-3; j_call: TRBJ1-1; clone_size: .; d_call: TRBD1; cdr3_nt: TGTGCCATCAGTGACCCGGGACAGGGGTCTACTGAAGCTTTCTTT; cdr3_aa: CAISDPGQGSTEAFF
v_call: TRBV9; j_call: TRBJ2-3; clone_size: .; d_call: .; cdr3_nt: TGTGCCAGCAGCGTTCGGGGTAGCACAGATACGCAGTATTTT; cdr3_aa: CASSVRGSTDTQYF
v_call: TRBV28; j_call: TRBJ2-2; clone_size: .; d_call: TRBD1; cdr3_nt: TGTGCCAGCAGTCGGACAGGGGACACCGGGGAGCTGTTTTTT; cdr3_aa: CASSRTGDTGELFF
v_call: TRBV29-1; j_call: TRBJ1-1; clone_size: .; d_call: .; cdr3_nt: TGCAGCGTTGAACTAGGACCCCGAGGCACTGAAGCTTTCTTT; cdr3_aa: CSVELGPRGTEAFF
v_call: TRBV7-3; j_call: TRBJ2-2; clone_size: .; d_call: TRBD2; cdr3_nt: TGTGCCAGCAGGTCTAGCGGGAGCGCCGGGGAGCTGTTTTTT; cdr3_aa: CASRSSGSAGELFF
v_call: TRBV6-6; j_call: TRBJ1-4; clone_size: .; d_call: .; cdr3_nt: TGTGCCAGCAGACAGGGTAATGAAAAACTGTTTTTT; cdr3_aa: CASRQGNEKLFF
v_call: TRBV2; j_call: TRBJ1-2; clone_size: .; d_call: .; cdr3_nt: TGTGCCAGCAGCCCAGGGGTAGGCTACACCTTC; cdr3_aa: CASSPGVGYTF
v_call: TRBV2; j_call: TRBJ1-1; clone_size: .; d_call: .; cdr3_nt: TGTGCCAGCAGGAACAGGGTTAGGGACACTGAAGCTTTCTTT; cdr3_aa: CASRNRVRDTEAFF
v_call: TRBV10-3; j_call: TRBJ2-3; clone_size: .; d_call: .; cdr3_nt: TGTGCCATCACCCAGACTTTGGTCGATACGCAGTATTTT; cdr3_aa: CAITQTLVDTQYF
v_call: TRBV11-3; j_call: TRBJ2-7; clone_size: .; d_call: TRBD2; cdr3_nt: TGTGCCAGCAGCTTAGCGGGAGGGAGTTCCGAGCAGTACTTC; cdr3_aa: CASSLAGGSSEQYF
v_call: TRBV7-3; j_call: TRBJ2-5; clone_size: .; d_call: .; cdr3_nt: TGTGCCAGCAGCCCGGGACTGAACCGAGAAGAGACCCAGTACTTC; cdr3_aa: CASSPGLNREETQYF
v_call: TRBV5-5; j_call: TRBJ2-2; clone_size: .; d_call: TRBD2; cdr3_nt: TGTGCCAGCAGCCCGGGACTAGCGGAATGGGGCACCGGGGAGCTGTTTTTT; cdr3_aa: CASSPGLAEWGTGELFF
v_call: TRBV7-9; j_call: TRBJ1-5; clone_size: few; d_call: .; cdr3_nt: TGTGCCAGCAGCTTTGGGGCGGACATGCCACAGCCCCAGCATTTT; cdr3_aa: CASSFGADMPQPQHF
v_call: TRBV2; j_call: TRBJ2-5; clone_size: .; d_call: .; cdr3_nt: TGTGCCAGCAGTGAAGTCTCCCCCGCGGACTTC; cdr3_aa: CASSEVSPADF
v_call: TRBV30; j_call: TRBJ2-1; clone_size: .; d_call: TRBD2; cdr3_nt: TGTGCCTGGCGGGAGGACTCCTACAATGAGCAGTTCTTC; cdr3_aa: CAWREDSYNEQFF
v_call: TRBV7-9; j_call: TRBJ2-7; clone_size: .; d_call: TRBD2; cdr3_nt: TGTGCCAGCAGCCCCGGGACTAGCCGAACCTACGAGCAGTACTTC; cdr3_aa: CASSPGTSRTYEQYF
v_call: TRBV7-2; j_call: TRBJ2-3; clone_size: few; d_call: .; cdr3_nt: TGTGCCAGCAGCTTATGGGGAGATACGCAGTATTTT; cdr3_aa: CASSLWGDTQYF
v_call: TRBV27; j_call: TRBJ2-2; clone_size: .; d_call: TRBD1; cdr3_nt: TGTGCCAGCAGTCCCAGACAGGGGCACACCGGGGAGCTGTTTTTT; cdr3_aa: CASSPRQGHTGELFF